This TCR beta chain stems from a study of cytomegalovirus exposure and HLA in healthy donors. Looking at the study overall: Both the 95 to 150 validation repertoires and the approximately 670 first-cohort repertoires used the same platform, as reported by a later analysis. Study-level findings and limits: With high specificity and sensitivity, the classifier reportedly diagnosed cytomegalovirus status.

The V end was cut by 6 bases, the J end by 1 base, with 10 bases between. The CDR3 is 13 residues long. The germline gives CDR1 SGHRS, CDR2 YFSETQ. Measured with immunoSEQ multiplex PCR; TCRdb has only the in-frame clones, and not every one. The sample contains around 200,000 clones, 80% to 85% of which appear only once. On this clone: Its antigen is not identified.

This sequence originates from a woman younger than 30 in good health and CMV-seropositive. The sequencing input was PBMCs. This chain links TRBV5-1 with TRBJ1-2; D perhaps matches TRBD1 (5 bases). This chain's CDR3 is CASKRDGNYGYTF. The DNA for the CDR3 is TGCGCCAGCAAGCGGGACGGTAACTATGGCTACACCTTC.